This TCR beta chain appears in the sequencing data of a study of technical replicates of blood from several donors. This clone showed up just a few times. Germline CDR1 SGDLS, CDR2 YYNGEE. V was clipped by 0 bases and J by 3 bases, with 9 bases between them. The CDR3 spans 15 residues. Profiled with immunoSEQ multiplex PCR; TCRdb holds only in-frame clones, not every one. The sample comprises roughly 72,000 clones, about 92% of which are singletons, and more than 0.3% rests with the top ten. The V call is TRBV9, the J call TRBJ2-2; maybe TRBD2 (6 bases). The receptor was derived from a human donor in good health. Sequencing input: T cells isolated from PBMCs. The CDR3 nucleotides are TGTGCCAGCAGCGTAGCCGGGGGATACACCGGGGAGCTGTTTTTT. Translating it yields CASSVAGGYTGELFF.